Described below is a single T cell receptor beta chain sequence and its context. This specimen comes from a study of shared clonotypes between healthy human individuals. Generated by immunoSEQ multiplex PCR, the TCRdb table keeps only in-frame clones and is missing some. This table holds a few million clones, around 90% found once. This receptor was obtained from a man younger than 35 in good health. The sequenced material came from naive CD4+ T cells sorted from blood. Described subset: CD45RA+ positively selected.

CDR3 coding DNA: TGTGCCAGCAGGGGGAACACAGATACGCAGTATTTT. Residues: CASRGNTDTQYF. The chain recombines TRBV25-1 with TRBJ2-3; D gene unclear. This CDR3 has 12 residues. V was pared by 6 bases and J by 2 bases, with 6 bases between. Germline CDR1 and CDR2: MGHDK and SYGVNS. Supplemented by reference TRBV25-1 and TRBJ2-3, the full variable domain reads EADIYQTPRYLVIGTGKKITLECSQTMGHDKMYWYQQDPGMELHLIHYSYGVNSTEKGDLSSESTVSRIRTEHFPLTLESARPSHTSQYLCASRGNTDTQYFGPGTRLTVL.